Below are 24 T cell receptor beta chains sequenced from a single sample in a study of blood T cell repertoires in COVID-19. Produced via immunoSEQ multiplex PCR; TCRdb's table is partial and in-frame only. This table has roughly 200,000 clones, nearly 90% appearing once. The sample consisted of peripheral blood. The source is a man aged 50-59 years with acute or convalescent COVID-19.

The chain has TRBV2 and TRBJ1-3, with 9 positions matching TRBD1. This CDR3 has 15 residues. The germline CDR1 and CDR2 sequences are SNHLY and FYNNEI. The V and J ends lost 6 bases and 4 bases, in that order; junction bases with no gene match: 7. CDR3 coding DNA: TGTGCCAGCAGCCTATACAGGGGGCTCGGAAACACCATATATTTT. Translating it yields CASSLYRGLGNTIYF.

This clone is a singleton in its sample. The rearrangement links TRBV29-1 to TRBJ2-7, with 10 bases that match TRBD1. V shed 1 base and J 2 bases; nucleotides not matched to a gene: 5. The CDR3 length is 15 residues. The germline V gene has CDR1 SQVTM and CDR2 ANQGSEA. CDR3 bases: TGCAGCGTTGAAGTCGGGACAGGGGCTACCTACGAGCAGTACTTC. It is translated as CSVEVGTGATYEQYF.

CDR3 loop: CASRQGASSSYEQYV. CDR3 nucleotide sequence: TGTGCCAGCCGACAGGGGGCTTCAAGCTCCTACGAGCAGTACGTC. The V gene is TRBV27, the J gene TRBJ2-7; 10 positions match TRBD1. The CDR3 runs 15 residues. J was trimmed by 0 bases and V by 8 bases; bases with no gene match: 7. The germline V gene has CDR1 MNHEY and CDR2 SMNVEV (reference sequence).

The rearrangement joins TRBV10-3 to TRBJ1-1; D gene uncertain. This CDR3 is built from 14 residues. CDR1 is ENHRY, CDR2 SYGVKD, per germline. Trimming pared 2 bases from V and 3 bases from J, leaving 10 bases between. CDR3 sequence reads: CAISEPRADTEAFF. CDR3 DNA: TGTGCCATCAGTGAGCCGCGGGCCGACACTGAAGCTTTCTTT.

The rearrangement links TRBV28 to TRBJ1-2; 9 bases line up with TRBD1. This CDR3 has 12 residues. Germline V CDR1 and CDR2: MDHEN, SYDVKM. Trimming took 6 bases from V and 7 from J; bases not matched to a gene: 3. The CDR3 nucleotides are TGTGCCAGCAGCCAACAGGGGGCTGGCTACACCTTC. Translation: CASSQQGAGYTF.

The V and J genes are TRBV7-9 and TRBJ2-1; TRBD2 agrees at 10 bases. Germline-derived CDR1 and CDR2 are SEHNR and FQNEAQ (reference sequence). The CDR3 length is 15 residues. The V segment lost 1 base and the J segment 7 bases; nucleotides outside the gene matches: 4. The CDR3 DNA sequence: TGTGCCAGCAGCTTAGTCCTAGCGGGAGTAAATGAGCAGTTCTTC. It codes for CASSLVLAGVNEQFF. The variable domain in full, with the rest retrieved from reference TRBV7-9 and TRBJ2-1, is DTGVSQNPRHKITKRGQNVTFRCDPISEHNRLYWYRQTLGQGPEFLTYFQNEAQLEKSRLLSDRFSAERPKGSFSTLEIQRTEQGDSAMYLCASSLVLAGVNEQFFGPGTRLTVL.

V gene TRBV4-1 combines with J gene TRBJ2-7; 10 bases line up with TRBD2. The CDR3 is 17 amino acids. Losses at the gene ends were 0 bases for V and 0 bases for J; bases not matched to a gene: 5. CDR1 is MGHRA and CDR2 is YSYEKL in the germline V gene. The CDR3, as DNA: TGCGCCAGCAGCCAAGAGGGTGGACTAGCGGCCTCCTACGAGCAGTACTTC. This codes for CASSQEGGLAASYEQYF.

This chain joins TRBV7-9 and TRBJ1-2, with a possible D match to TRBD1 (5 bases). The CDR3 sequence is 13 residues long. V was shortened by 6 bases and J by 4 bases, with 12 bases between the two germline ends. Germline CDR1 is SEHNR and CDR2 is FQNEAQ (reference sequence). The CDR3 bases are TGTGCCAGCAGTGAATGGGGACTCTATGGCTACACCTTC. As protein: CASSEWGLYGYTF.

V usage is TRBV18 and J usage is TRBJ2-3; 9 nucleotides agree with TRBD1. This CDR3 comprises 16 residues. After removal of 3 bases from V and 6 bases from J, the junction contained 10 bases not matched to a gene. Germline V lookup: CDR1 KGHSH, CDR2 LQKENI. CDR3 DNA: TGTGCCAGCTCACCCGGGACAGGGCGAGGAGGGGATACGCAGTATTTT. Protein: CASSPGTGRGGDTQYF.

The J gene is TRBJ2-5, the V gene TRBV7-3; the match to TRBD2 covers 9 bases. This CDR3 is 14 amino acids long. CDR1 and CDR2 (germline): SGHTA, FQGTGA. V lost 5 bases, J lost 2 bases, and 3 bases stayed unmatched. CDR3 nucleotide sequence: TGTGCCAGCAGCCGAAGCGGGGGGCAAGAGACCCAGTACTTC. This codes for CASSRSGGQETQYF. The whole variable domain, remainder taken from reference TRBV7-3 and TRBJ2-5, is GAGVSQTPSNKVTEKGKYVELRCDPISGHTALYWYRQSLGQGPEFLIYFQGTGAADDSGLPNDRFFAVRPEGSVSTLKIQRTERGDSAVYLCASSRSGGQETQYFGPGTRLLVL.

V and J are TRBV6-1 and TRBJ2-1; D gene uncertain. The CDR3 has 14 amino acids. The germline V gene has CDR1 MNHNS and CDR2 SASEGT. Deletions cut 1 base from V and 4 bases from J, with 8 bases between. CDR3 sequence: CASSEGSGYNEQFF. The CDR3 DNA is TGTGCCAGCAGTGAAGGGAGTGGGTACAATGAGCAGTTCTTC.

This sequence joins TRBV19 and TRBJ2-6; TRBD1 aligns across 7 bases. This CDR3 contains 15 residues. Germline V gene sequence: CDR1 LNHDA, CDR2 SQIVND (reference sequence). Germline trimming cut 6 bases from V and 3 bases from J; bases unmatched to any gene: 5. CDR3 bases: TGTGCCAGTAGGAACAGGGGTGGTGGGGCCAACGTCCTGACTTTC. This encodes CASRNRGGGANVLTF.

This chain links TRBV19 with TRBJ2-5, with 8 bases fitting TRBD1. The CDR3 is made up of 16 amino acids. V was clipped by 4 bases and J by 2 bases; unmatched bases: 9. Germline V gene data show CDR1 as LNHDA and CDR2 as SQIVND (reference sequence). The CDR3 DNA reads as TGTGCCAGTAGTACGACAGGGGCGCGAGGGCAAGAGACCCAGTACTTC. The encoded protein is CASSTTGARGQETQYF. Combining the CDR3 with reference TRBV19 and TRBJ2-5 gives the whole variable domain DGGITQSPKYLFRKEGQNVTLSCEQNLNHDAMYWYRQDPGQGLRLIYYSQIVNDFQKGDIAEGYSVSREKKESFPLTVTSAQKNPTAFYLCASSTTGARGQETQYFGPGTRLLVL.

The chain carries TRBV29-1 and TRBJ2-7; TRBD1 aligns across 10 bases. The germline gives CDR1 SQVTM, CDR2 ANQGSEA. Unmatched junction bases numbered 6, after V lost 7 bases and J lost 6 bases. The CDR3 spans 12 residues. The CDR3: CSGGGQGSEQYF. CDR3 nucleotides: TGCAGCGGGGGGGGACAGGGGTCCGAGCAGTACTTC.

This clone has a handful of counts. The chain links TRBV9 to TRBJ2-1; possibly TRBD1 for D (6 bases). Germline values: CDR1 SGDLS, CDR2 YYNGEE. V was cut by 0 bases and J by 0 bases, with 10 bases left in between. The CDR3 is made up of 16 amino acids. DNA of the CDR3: TGTGCCAGCAGCGTAGGGGCGGACAGCTCCTACAATGAGCAGTTCTTC. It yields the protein CASSVGADSSYNEQFF. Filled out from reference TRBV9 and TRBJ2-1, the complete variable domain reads DSGVTQTPKHLITATGQRVTLRCSPRSGDLSVYWYQQSLDQGLQFLIQYYNGEERAKGNILERFSAQQFPDLHSELNLSSLELGDSALYFCASSVGADSSYNEQFFGPGTRLTVL.

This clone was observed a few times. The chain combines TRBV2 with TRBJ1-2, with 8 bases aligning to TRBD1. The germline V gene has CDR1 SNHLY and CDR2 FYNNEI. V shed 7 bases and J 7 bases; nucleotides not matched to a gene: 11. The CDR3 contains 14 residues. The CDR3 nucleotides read TGTGCCAGCATTTCCGACAGGGGAGGAGGTGGCTACACCTTC. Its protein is CASISDRGGGGYTF.

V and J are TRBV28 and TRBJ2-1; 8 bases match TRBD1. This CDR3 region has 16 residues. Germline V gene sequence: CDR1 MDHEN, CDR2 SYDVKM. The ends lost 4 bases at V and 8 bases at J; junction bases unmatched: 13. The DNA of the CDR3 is TGTGCCAGCAGTTCTCACGGGGCAGGGGGCATCGATGAGCAGTTCTTC. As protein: CASSSHGAGGIDEQFF.

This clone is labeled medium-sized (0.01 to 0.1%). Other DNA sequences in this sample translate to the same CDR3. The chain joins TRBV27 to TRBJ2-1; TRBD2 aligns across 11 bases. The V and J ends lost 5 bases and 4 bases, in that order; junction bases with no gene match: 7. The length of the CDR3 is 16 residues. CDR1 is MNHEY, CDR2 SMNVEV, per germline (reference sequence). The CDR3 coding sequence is TGTGCCAGCAGTCCCTCACTAGCGGGAGTTTACAATGAGCAGTTCTTC. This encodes CASSPSLAGVYNEQFF.

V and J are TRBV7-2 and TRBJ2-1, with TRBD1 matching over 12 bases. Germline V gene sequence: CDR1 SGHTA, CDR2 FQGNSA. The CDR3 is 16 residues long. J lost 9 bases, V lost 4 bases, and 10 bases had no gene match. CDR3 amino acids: CASSYALGQGATEQFF. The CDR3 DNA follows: TGTGCCAGCAGCTATGCATTGGGACAGGGGGCAACTGAGCAGTTCTTC.

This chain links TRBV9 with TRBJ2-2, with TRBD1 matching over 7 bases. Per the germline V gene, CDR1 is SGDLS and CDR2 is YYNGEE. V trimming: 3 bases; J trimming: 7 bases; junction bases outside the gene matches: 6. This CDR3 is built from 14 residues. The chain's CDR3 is CASSAAYRGGELFF. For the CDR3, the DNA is TGTGCCAGCAGCGCCGCATACAGGGGCGGGGAGCTGTTTTTT.

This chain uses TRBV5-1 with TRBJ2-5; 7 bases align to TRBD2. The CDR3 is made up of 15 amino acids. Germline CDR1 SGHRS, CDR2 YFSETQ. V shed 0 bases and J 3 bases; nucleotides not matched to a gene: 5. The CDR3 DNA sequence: TGCGCCAGCAGCTTGGTAGGGCTAGCGGAAGAGACCCAGTACTTC. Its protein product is CASSLVGLAEETQYF.

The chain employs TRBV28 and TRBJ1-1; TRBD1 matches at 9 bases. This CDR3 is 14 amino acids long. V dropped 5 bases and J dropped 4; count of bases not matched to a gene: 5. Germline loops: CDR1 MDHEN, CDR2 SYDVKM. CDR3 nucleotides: TGTGCCAGCAGTATACAGGGGGCCGGCACTGAAGCTTTCTTT. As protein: CASSIQGAGTEAFF.

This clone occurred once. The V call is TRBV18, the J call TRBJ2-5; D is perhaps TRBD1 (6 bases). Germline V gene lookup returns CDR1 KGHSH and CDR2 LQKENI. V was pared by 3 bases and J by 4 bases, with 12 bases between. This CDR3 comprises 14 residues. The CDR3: CASSPQGSPETQYF. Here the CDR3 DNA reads TGTGCCAGCTCACCTCAGGGGAGCCCAGAGACCCAGTACTTC.

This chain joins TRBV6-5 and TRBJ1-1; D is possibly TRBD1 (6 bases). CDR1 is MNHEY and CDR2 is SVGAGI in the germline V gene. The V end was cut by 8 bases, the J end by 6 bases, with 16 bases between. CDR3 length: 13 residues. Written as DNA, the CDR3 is TGTGCCAGCTTGTCTCAGGGGTACCCTGAAGCTTTCTTT. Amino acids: CASLSQGYPEAFF.